This T cell receptor beta chain is from a study of monozygotic twins with inflammatory bowel disease. This CDR3 comprises 15 residues. Germline V lookup: CDR1 MNHEY, CDR2 SMNVEV (reference sequence). For this clonotype: Its target is not known.

Each of the TCR libraries took 3500 ng of total RNA. No DNA is given; TCRdb re-called the 5' RACE reads and lists each CDR3 protein once. The sample table sets out 330,000 or so distinct CDR3 sequences. Study observations and caveats: Especially where disease activity was present, IBD patients had fewer clonotypes in common with others than healthy twins did. IBD patients displayed reduced TCRbeta diversity (inverse Simpson) when set against healthy co-twins.

The sample comprised blood. The V and J genes are TRBV27 and TRBJ2-7; TCRdb names TRBD1, which stays unverified in the absence of DNA. The clonotype was recovered from a human donor with ulcerative colitis or Crohn's disease, or a healthy co-twin of an affected twin (not recorded which). CDR3 sequence: CASNSGTEWTYEQYF.